This T cell receptor beta chain came from a study of blood T cells in healthy people across ages (dated by TCRdb to the mid-2010s). In the study overall: In model experiments, template switching captured roughly one uniquely barcoded TCR beta cDNA molecule for every two T cells. Four age groups were formed from the donors: young (average roughly 15 years), middle-aged (approximately 42), aged (around 62) and long-lived (approximately 80). To avoid experimental bias, donors of different ages were distributed randomly across sequencing lanes. Using the same blood draw, the study looked at two additional independent replicas of 1 million unique cDNA reads for two donors, one aged 18 to 29 and the other aged 80 or older. Age-related changes in TCR beta repertoire diversity were measured in the study by deep sequencing normalized with unique cDNA molecular identifiers.

Deletion took 4 bases off V and 8 bases off J, with a span of 18 bases between the germline ends. The germline V gene yields KGHSH for CDR1 and LQKENI for CDR2. Its CDR3 holds 15 amino acids, cysteine through phenylalanine. The CDR3 DNA has 45 bases and is translated from base 1. Beyond this particular receptor, the publication reports: Because the CMV infection status of the donors was unknown, age-related changes in expanded clonotypes may potentially have been confounded. As age increased, observed TCR beta diversity per million T cells dropped in a roughly linear way, and a significant reduction was already evident by age 40. Because profiling used bulk unsorted PBMCs, naive and antigen-experienced compartments could not be compared conclusively. Compared with the aged group, the long-lived group had more naive CD4+ T cells, fewer expanded clones and increased TCR diversity, a pattern suggesting age selection. Estimates of total diversity based on one million sequenced T cells were considered lower bounds and underestimates. A strong correlation was found between observed TCR beta diversity and the percentage of naive T cells measured by flow cytometry.

The library relied on 5' RACE. Data came from an Illumina HiSeq 2500. A second PCR of about 7 to 12 cycles was run with a J-beta primer mix and a sample-barcoded 5' primer. A unique molecular identifier was introduced onto each TCR beta cDNA molecule by a template-switch 5' adaptor carrying 12 random nucleotides. Each sample yielded at least 3 million CDR3-containing paired-end reads. All of the RNA was converted into first-strand cDNA using the Mint cDNA synthesis kit, with a TRBC-specific oligonucleotide serving as the primer. All cDNA was treated with uracil-DNA glycosylase and then went through a first 18-cycle PCR with the universal primers M1SS and BC2_uni_R. For the original study's pipeline: Each sample was normalized by randomly selecting 1 million high-quality reads, each carrying a distinct molecular identifier. Reads sharing molecular identifiers were discarded rather than binned into consensus sequences. MiTCR, run with a Q25 quality threshold and the strictest error-elimination algorithm, handled CDR3 identification, clonotype clustering and error correction. Lower-bound total TCR beta diversity was estimated with a nonparametric unseen species model using Euler transformation. The public reads were reanalyzed by TCRdb: fastp trimming at Q25, MiXCR alignment, in-frame beta chains only. Rows matching on CDR3 protein sequence are summarized as one entry with the most common DNA and genes. The V and J calls shown here were made by TCRdb, not taken from the authors' results. The sample table records some 900,000 distinct CDR3 sequences; roughly 26% of these occur just once. Of the sample, 15% to 20% is held by the ten largest clones.

As regards this clonotype: Its antigen is unknown. No clone much larger than this one lies a single base away; base qualities are absent.

Donors were a few dozen systemically healthy Caucasian individuals from Russia aged roughly 6 to 90 years. Each donor gave 8 to 10 milliliters of peripheral blood, drawn into EDTA-treated Vacutainer tubes. Ficoll-Paque density-gradient centrifugation was used to isolate PBMCs, with at least 7 million obtained per sample. Trizol reagent was used to extract total RNA from PBMCs, with at least 5.5 micrograms per sample. The percentages of naive CD45RAhigh/CD27high T cells were determined by flow cytometry on a PBMC aliquot from every donor. This receptor was obtained from a woman older than 75 in good health. The rearranged segments are TRBV18 and TRBJ2-4; a weak D assignment points to TRBD1 (6 bases agree). The material sequenced was blood. DNA sequence: TGTGCCAGCTCACTTACAGGGCCTCCCGAAGACATTCAGTACTTC. The encoded protein is CASSLTGPPEDIQYF.